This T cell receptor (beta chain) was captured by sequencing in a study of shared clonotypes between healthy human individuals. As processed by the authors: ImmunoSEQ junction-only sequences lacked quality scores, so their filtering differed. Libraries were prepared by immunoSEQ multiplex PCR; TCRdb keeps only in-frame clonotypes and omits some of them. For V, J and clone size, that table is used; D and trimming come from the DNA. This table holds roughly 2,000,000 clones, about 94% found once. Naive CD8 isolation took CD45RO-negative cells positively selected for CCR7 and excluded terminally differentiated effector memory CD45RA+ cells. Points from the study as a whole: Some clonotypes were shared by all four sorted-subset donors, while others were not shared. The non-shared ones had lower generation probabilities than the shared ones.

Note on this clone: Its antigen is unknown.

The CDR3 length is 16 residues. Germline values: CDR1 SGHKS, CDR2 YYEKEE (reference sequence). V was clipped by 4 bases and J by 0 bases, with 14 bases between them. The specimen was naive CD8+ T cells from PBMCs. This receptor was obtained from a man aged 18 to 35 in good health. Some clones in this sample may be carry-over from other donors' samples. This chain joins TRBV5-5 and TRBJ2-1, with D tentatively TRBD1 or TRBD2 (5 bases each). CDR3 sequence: CASSRWGKSSYNEQFF. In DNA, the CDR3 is TGTGCCAGCAGCCGCTGGGGGAAGAGCTCCTACAATGAGCAGTTCTTC.